This T cell receptor beta chain was recovered during a study of patients and donors after allogeneic stem cell transplantation. After removal of 6 bases from V and 4 bases from J, the junction contained 11 bases not matched to a gene. Germline V lookup: CDR1 SQVTM, CDR2 ANQGSEA. CDR3 length equals 15 residues. TCRdb called the RT-PCR reads again in MiXCR, with one record for every CDR3 protein. The sample lists 400,000 to 500,000 distinct CDR3 sequences, approximately 16% occurring once. J is TRBJ2-1 and V is TRBV29-1, with TRBD2 matching 8 bases. Material: blood, either unsorted or a sorted T cell fraction (not recorded which). The clonotype comes from a human donor who was either an allogeneic HSCT recipient or a stem cell or donor lymphocyte infusion donor (not recorded which). It is not recorded whose cells these are; they may come from a transplant donor. CDR3 in DNA: TGCAGCGTCCACCGGGGGGGCGCAGGGTACAATGAGCAGTTCTTC. Its translation: CSVHRGGAGYNEQFF.